The 17 T cell receptor beta chains below all came from one sample that was sequenced in a study of blood T cell repertoires in COVID-19. Profiling relied on immunoSEQ multiplex PCR, and the TCRdb table lists in-frame clones only, not all of them. The data show under 200,000 clones, 70% to 90% seen once. Sequenced material: peripheral blood. Source of these receptors: a woman of 80 years or more in a cohort sampled during active or convalescent COVID-19.

The V gene is TRBV10-3, the J gene TRBJ2-7; 9 bases are shared with TRBD1. Unmatched junction bases numbered 10, after V lost 2 bases and J lost 5 bases. This CDR3 is built from 16 residues. The germline V gene has CDR1 ENHRY and CDR2 SYGVKD. The CDR3 region has the DNA TGTGCCATCAGTGAGCGCTCCGGACAGGGGAGAAACGAGCAGTACTTC. Its protein product is CAISERSGQGRNEQYF.

This rearrangement joins TRBV3-1 (or the pseudogene TRBV3-2) to TRBJ2-1; D is unclear. Germline values: CDR1 LGHDT, CDR2 YNNKEL (reference sequence). This CDR3 comprises 13 residues. V lost 3 bases and J 12 bases, leaving 15 bases between the germline ends. CDR3 region: CASSQLESGRQFF. The CDR3 nucleotides are TGTGCCAGCAGCCAGTTGGAAAGTGGGCGGCAGTTCTTC.

The chain combines TRBV20-1 with TRBJ1-4, with TRBD1 identical over 9 bases. Germline-derived CDR1 and CDR2 are DFQATT and SNEGSKA (reference sequence). The CDR3 is made up of 10 amino acids. The CDR3 sequence is CSGQGEKLFF. In DNA form, the CDR3 reads TGCAGCGGACAGGGGGAAAAACTGTTTTTT.

The V and J genes are TRBV30 and TRBJ1-1, with unresolved D. The V gene lost 4 bases and the J gene lost 4 bases, with 16 bases spanning the gap. Germline CDR1 is GTSNPN and CDR2 is SVGIG (reference sequence). The CDR3 has 14 residues. CDR3 sequence (DNA): TGTGCCTGGAATAAACTGCGGGTTACCACTGAAGCTTTCTTT. Its protein product is CAWNKLRVTTEAFF.

The chain is built from TRBV3-1 (or the pseudogene TRBV3-2) and TRBJ2-2; 10 bases line up with TRBD2. Trimming cost V 4 bases and J 0 bases; bases outside gene matches: 11. The CDR3 has 19 residues. Germline V CDR1 and CDR2: LGHDT, YNNKEL (reference sequence). The CDR3 DNA is TGTGCCAGCAGCCGGCGGGGTAGCGGGGGGTTCGCGAACACCGGGGAGCTGTTTTTT. It yields the protein CASSRRGSGGFANTGELFF.

CDR3 sequence reads: CASSQDPGGMWETQYF. The DNA of the CDR3 is TGTGCCAGCAGCCAAGATCCCGGAGGGATGTGGGAGACCCAGTACTTC. The genes are TRBV4-2 and TRBJ2-5, with D perhaps TRBD2 (6 bases). In germline, CDR1 is LGHNA, CDR2 YNFKEQ. The CDR3 covers 16 residues. The ends were cut back, 0 bases at V and 5 bases at J, with 16 bases in the middle.

The chain links TRBV19 to TRBJ2-2; unclear D gene. Trimming took off 4 bases at V and 5 bases at J, with 11 bases between the two ends. Looked up from germline, CDR1 is LNHDA and CDR2 is SQIVND (reference sequence). The CDR3 runs 14 residues. CDR3 in DNA: TGTGCCAGTAGTAGGGTAGCTGGGACCGGGGAGCTGTTTTTT. Protein product: CASSRVAGTGELFF. The full variable domain, completed using reference TRBV19 and TRBJ2-2, is DGGITQSPKYLFRKEGQNVTLSCEQNLNHDAMYWYRQDPGQGLRLIYYSQIVNDFQKGDIAEGYSVSREKKESFPLTVTSAQKNPTAFYLCASSRVAGTGELFFGEGSRLTVL.

The CDR3 DNA is TGTGCCAGCAGTGCTCTGACAGGGGGGAGAGAGACCCAGTACTTC. This encodes CASSALTGGRETQYF. This chain joins TRBV28 and TRBJ2-5; 9 nucleotides align to TRBD1. This CDR3 region has 15 residues. V shed 5 bases, J shed 4 bases, and the junction held 8 bases outside the gene matches. The germline V gene encodes CDR1 MDHEN and CDR2 SYDVKM. Full variable domain (rest looked up from reference TRBV28 and TRBJ2-5): DVKVTQSSRYLVKRTGEKVFLECVQDMDHENMFWYRQDPGLGLRLIYFSYDVKMKEKGDIPEGYSVSREKKERFSLILESASTNQTSMYLCASSALTGGRETQYFGPGTRLLVL.

This sequence joins TRBV5-8 and TRBJ2-3; no clear D. Trimming removed 4 bases from V and 5 bases from J, with 11 bases in between. The CDR3 contains 13 residues. Germline V CDR1 and CDR2: SGHTS, YDEGEE. CDR3 DNA: TGTGCCAGCAGCCCCTTCCTTTTAGATACGCAGTATTTT. This encodes CASSPFLLDTQYF.

The CDR3 DNA follows: TGCAGCGGAAGGGGTGTGGGAACCGGGGAGCTGTTTTTT. This encodes CSGRGVGTGELFF. The chain is built from TRBV29-1 and TRBJ2-2; D might be TRBD1 (5 bases). CDR1 is SQVTM, CDR2 ANQGSEA, per germline. The CDR3 has 13 amino acids. Trimming removed 7 bases at V and 5 bases at J, with 14 bases between.

The genes are TRBV7-2 and TRBJ2-2; TRBD2 might be the D (6 bases). The CDR3 extends over 16 amino acids. The germline V and J ends were trimmed by 6 bases and 6 bases, with 20 bases remaining between them. CDR1 and CDR2 from the germline V gene are SGHTA and FQGNSA. This CDR3 is CASSVTAIPGAGELFF. The CDR3 DNA reads TGTGCCAGCAGTGTGACAGCCATTCCGGGGGCCGGGGAGCTGTTTTTT.

This clone has only one observation. The genes are TRBV7-2 and TRBJ1-5, with a possible D match to TRBD1 (6 bases). Germline V gene sequence: CDR1 SGHTA, CDR2 FQGNSA. The V and J ends lost 1 base and 8 bases respectively, with 9 bases between them. The CDR3 has 13 amino acids. CDR3 sequence: CASSLVGAEPQHF. Here the CDR3 DNA reads TGTGCCAGCAGCTTAGTGGGGGCCGAGCCCCAGCATTTT.

The chain carries TRBV15 and TRBJ2-1, with TRBD2 matching over 13 bases. The V gene end was trimmed by 3 bases and the J gene end by 4 bases; junction bases not matched to a gene: 3. The germline CDR1 and CDR2 sequences are LNHNV and YYDKDF (reference sequence). The CDR3 covers 16 residues. The CDR3 region is CATSSRGLAGYNEQFF. CDR3 DNA sequence: TGTGCCACCAGCAGCAGGGGACTAGCGGGATACAATGAGCAGTTCTTC. Looking up the rest from reference TRBV15 and TRBJ2-1 gives the full variable domain: DAMVIQNPRYQVTQFGKPVTLSCSQTLNHNVMYWYQQKSSQAPKLLFHYYDKDFNNEADTPDNFQSRRPNTSFCFLDIRSPGLGDTAMYLCATSSRGLAGYNEQFFGPGTRLTVL.

This chain uses TRBV5-1 with TRBJ2-2; a possible D gene is TRBD1 (6 bases). This CDR3 spans 16 amino acids. The V end lost 2 bases, the J end lost 1 base, and 12 bases lay between the germline ends. Germline V CDR1 and CDR2: SGHRS, YFSETQ. CDR3 in DNA: TGCGCCAGCAGCTTTAACTCGGGACAGAACACCGGGGAGCTGTTTTTT. It yields the protein CASSFNSGQNTGELFF.

The V and J genes are TRBV27 and TRBJ1-5, with a possible D match to TRBD1 (5 bases). There are 14 residues in the CDR3. V lost 3 bases, J lost 3 bases, and 9 bases lay in between. Germline assignment: CDR1 MNHEY and CDR2 SMNVEV (reference sequence). CDR3 region: CASSFTGSNQPQHF. The CDR3 coding sequence is TGTGCCAGCAGTTTTACAGGTTCCAATCAGCCCCAGCATTTT.

The V call is TRBV5-4, the J call TRBJ1-6; 10 positions agree with TRBD1. CDR1 SGHNT and CDR2 YYREEE come from the germline V gene (reference sequence). After removal of 0 bases from V and 9 bases from J, the junction contained 6 bases not matched to a gene. CDR3 length equals 16 residues. The CDR3 DNA is TGTGCCAGCAGCTTGGGATTGGGGACAGGGGTTTCACCCCTCCACTTT. Amino acid sequence: CASSLGLGTGVSPLHF.

J is TRBJ2-5 and V is TRBV7-2; a weak D match, TRBD1 (6 bases). The CDR3 runs to 13 residues. V lost 4 bases and J lost 4, with 10 bases in between. CDR1 is SGHTA, CDR2 FQGNSA, per germline. CDR3 in amino acids: CASSSTGSETQYF. The CDR3, as DNA: TGTGCCAGCAGCTCCACAGGGTCAGAGACCCAGTACTTC.